The 31 T cell receptor beta chains below all came from one sample that was sequenced in a study of CD8 T cells in Susac syndrome. An input of 0.5 to 1 ug of RNA was subjected to reverse transcription using random hexamers. TCRdb reprocessed the immunoSEQ multiplex PCR reads via MiXCR and lists one record per CDR3 protein. This table has some 210,000 distinct CDR3 sequences, 94% appearing once. Sample: CD4+ T cells from PBMCs. These receptors were taken from a human donor with Susac syndrome.

There are a few counts of this clonotype. This chain connects TRBV9 to TRBJ1-2; 8 bases are shared with TRBD1. The CDR3 spans 18 residues. The V and J ends lost 4 bases and 0 bases, in that order; junction bases with no gene match: 14. Germline CDR1 reads SGDLS; CDR2 reads YYNGEE. CDR3 sequence (DNA): TGTGCCAGCAGCCCGAGACAGGGGTCTACCTTTACTAACTATGGCTACACCTTC. As protein: CASSPRQGSTFTNYGYTF.

This chain joins TRBV7-2 and TRBJ1-5; possible D gene TRBD1, 5 bases. The V end lost 5 bases, the J end lost 3 bases, and 14 bases lay between the germline ends. Germline CDR1 SGHTA, CDR2 FQGNSA. There are 15 residues in the CDR3. CDR3 in DNA: TGTGCCAGCAGCCTCGACAGCACCTTCAATCAGCCCCAGCATTTT. It specifies CASSLDSTFNQPQHF.

In this sample, this clonotype turned up a few times. The chain combines TRBV6-1 with TRBJ2-7, with 7 positions matching TRBD1. V lost 5 bases, J lost 0 bases, and 4 bases stayed unmatched. Germline V gives CDR1 MNHNS, CDR2 SASEGT. The CDR3 runs 14 residues. DNA for the CDR3: TGTGCCAGCAGTCCGACAGGGAGCTCCTACGAGCAGTACTTC. Translated, it gives CASSPTGSSYEQYF.

This chain connects TRBV12-3 or TRBV12-4 to TRBJ2-2; 12 nucleotides line up with TRBD1. CDR3 length: 16 residues. V was clipped by 7 bases and J by 5 bases; unmatched bases: 8. As DNA, the CDR3 is TGTGCCAGCAAACCCACGGGACAGGGGGCGACCGGGGAGCTGTTTTTT. It translates to CASKPTGQGATGELFF.

The gene calls are TRBV20-1 and TRBJ2-7, with TRBD2 as a possible D gene (7 bases). Trimming stripped 6 bases from V and 0 bases from J, with 15 bases between. This CDR3 contains 14 residues. CDR1 and CDR2 from the germline V gene are DFQATT and SNEGSKA (reference sequence). CDR3 DNA: TGCAGTGCCCCGGTGAGGGGGGGCTCCTACGAGCAGTACTTC. Translated: CSAPVRGGSYEQYF.

This chain connects TRBV4-2 to TRBJ2-1; TRBD1 matches at 8 bases. The V and J ends lost 2 bases and 0 bases, in that order; junction bases with no gene match: 3. The CDR3 totals 16 residues. Per the germline V gene, CDR1 is LGHNA and CDR2 is YNFKEQ. The CDR3 sequence: CASSQKTGGSYNEQFF. CDR3 in DNA: TGTGCCAGCAGCCAAAAAACAGGGGGCTCCTACAATGAGCAGTTCTTC.

The chain couples TRBV7-9 to TRBJ1-1, with a weak D call TRBD1 (5 bases). Germline V CDR1 and CDR2: SEHNR, FQNEAQ (reference sequence). Between the trimmed V and J ends, which lost 5 bases and 0 bases, there was a span of 10 bases. The CDR3 covers 14 residues. The CDR3 DNA reads TGTGCCAGCAGCCTCGGGACGGTGAACACTGAAGCTTTCTTT. This gives the protein CASSLGTVNTEAFF.

V usage is TRBV4-3 and J usage is TRBJ1-2, with unresolved D. The CDR3 runs to 15 residues. Germline CDR1 reads LGHNA; CDR2 reads YSLEER. Trimming removed 0 bases at V and 1 base at J, with 9 bases between. CDR3 bases: TGCGCCAGCAGCCAAGATCCTTCGGTTAACTATGGCTACACCTTC. This translates into CASSQDPSVNYGYTF.

The chain combines TRBV5-1 with TRBJ1-5; perhaps TRBD1 as D (6 bases). Germline CDR1 reads SGHRS; CDR2 reads YFSETQ. Trimming removed 4 bases at V and 2 bases at J, with 16 bases between. The CDR3 covers 16 residues. The CDR3 DNA is TGCGCCAGCAGCCTTTCAGGGGAGGGTGGCAATCAGCCCCAGCATTTT. Translation: CASSLSGEGGNQPQHF.

The genes are TRBV6-5 and TRBJ2-5, with D maybe TRBD2 (5 bases). V lost 2 bases, J lost 7 bases, and 17 bases lay in between. Germline V gene sequence: CDR1 MNHEY, CDR2 SVGAGI. The CDR3 extends over 15 amino acids. CDR3 in amino acids: CASSYPTSGKGTQYF. The DNA for the CDR3 is TGTGCCAGCAGTTACCCGACATCCGGGAAGGGGACCCAGTACTTC.

This sequence joins TRBV4-1 and TRBJ2-5, with D possibly TRBD2 on 5 matching bases. The germline gives CDR1 MGHRA, CDR2 YSYEKL. Trimming removed 1 base at V and 4 bases at J, with 16 bases between. The CDR3 extends over 16 amino acids. CDR3 nucleotides: TGCGCCAGCAGCCAAGTGGCGGGCCCCTTCGGAGAGACCCAGTACTTC. It translates to CASSQVAGPFGETQYF.

The chain recombines TRBV11-2 with TRBJ2-7, with D perhaps matching TRBD1 (6 bases). V gave up 5 bases and J gave up 6 bases, with 11 bases separating them. Germline CDR1 SGHAT, CDR2 FQNNGV. The CDR3 is 12 residues long. CDR3 in DNA: TGTGCCAGCAGCGTCACAGGGTCCGAGCAGTACTTC. Protein product: CASSVTGSEQYF.

The rearrangement uses TRBV12-3 or TRBV12-4 and TRBJ2-7; the match to TRBD1 covers 7 bases. V lost 5 bases and J lost 3; bases outside the gene matches: 4. The CDR3 totals 13 residues. The CDR3 protein is CASSVGQIYEQYF. CDR3 sequence (DNA): TGTGCCAGCAGTGTGGGACAGATCTACGAGCAGTACTTC.

This chain uses TRBV7-3 with TRBJ2-1; TRBD1 might be the D (7 bases). CDR1 is SGHTA, CDR2 FQGTGA, per germline. V lost 1 base, J lost 2 bases, and 18 bases lay in between. CDR3 length: 18 residues. Here the CDR3 DNA reads TGTGCCAGCAGCTTAAGGCCAGGGGGACTGGGCCCCTACAATGAGCAGTTCTTC. Its translation is CASSLRPGGLGPYNEQFF.

The CDR3 DNA sequence: TGTGCCGTTAGGACAGCCAACACTGAAGCTTTCTTT. Its translation is CAVRTANTEAFF. V usage is TRBV18 and J usage is TRBJ1-1, with a weak D call TRBD1 (6 bases). Deletions cut 11 bases from V and 2 bases from J, with 12 bases between. CDR1 is KGHSH, CDR2 LQKENI, per germline. The CDR3 spans 12 residues.

The CDR3 DNA reads as TGTGCCAGCAGTTACTCGGAGGACAAGGGGCGTCGGGCTTTCTTT. Protein product: CASSYSEDKGRRAFF. The chain employs TRBV6-5 and TRBJ1-1; D might be TRBD1 (5 bases). CDR3 length equals 15 residues. Germline values: CDR1 MNHEY, CDR2 SVGAGI. Trimming took off 0 bases at V and 11 bases at J, with 19 bases between the two ends.

The rearrangement links TRBV7-2 to TRBJ2-1, with D tentatively TRBD1 or TRBD2 (5 bases each). This CDR3 is 14 amino acids long. The germline CDR1 and CDR2 sequences are SGHTA and FQGNSA. V gave up 4 bases and J gave up 10 bases, with 17 bases separating them. CDR3 region: CASSSGPEGSEQFF. The CDR3 region has the DNA TGTGCCAGCAGCTCGGGACCCGAGGGGAGCGAGCAGTTCTTC.

The CDR3 DNA follows: TGTGCCACCAGCAGACTGGCAGGGATGAATTCACCCCTCCACTTT. Encoded protein: CATSRLAGMNSPLHF. The V and J genes are TRBV15 and TRBJ1-6; weak D call: TRBD1 (5 bases). CDR1 and CDR2 (germline): LNHNV, YYDKDF (reference sequence). Trimming removed 2 bases from V and 7 bases from J, with 12 bases in between. The CDR3 is 15 amino acids.

The chain carries TRBV5-1 and TRBJ2-2, with D uncertain. CDR1 SGHRS and CDR2 YFSETQ come from the germline V gene. V gave up 0 bases and J gave up 1 base, with 13 bases separating them. The CDR3 runs to 17 residues. CDR3 bases: TGCGCCAGCAGCTTGGCCGCGACAACTTTGAACACCGGGGAGCTGTTTTTT. It is translated as CASSLAATTLNTGELFF.

The V and J genes are TRBV20-1 and TRBJ2-5, with D perhaps TRBD1 (6 bases). V dropped 6 bases and J dropped 5 bases, with 16 bases sitting between them. This CDR3 spans 13 amino acids. Germline V lookup: CDR1 DFQATT, CDR2 SNEGSKA (reference sequence). CDR3 amino acids: CSANRDIKETQYF. For the CDR3, the DNA is TGCAGTGCAAACAGGGATATAAAGGAGACCCAGTACTTC.

The genes are TRBV4-2 and TRBJ2-3; 11 nucleotides match TRBD2. V dropped 4 bases and J dropped 2; count of bases not matched to a gene: 8. CDR1 and CDR2 (germline): LGHNA, YNFKEQ. The CDR3 consists of 17 residues. The CDR3 loop reads CASSPQASGGLTDTQYF. CDR3 DNA: TGTGCCAGCAGCCCCCAAGCTAGCGGGGGGCTCACAGATACGCAGTATTTT.

This chain connects TRBV6-2 or TRBV6-3 to TRBJ1-1, with TRBD1 as a possible D gene (6 bases). CDR3 length: 16 residues. Germline V gene sequence: CDR1 MNHEY, CDR2 SVGEGT. The CDR3 is CAAASQDRLRNTEAFF. The CDR3 DNA sequence: TGTGCTGCAGCATCCCAAGACAGGCTTAGGAACACTGAAGCTTTCTTT.

The rearrangement links TRBV20-1 to TRBJ1-5, with D possibly matching TRBD1 (5 bases). Germline V gene data show CDR1 as DFQATT and CDR2 as SNEGSKA (reference sequence). The CDR3 runs 15 residues. With 5 bases removed from V and 0 bases from J, the gap between germline ends came to 14 bases. CDR3 in DNA: TGCAGTGCTCCCCCTAAGGGGAATAGCAATCAGCCCCAGCATTTT. Translating gives CSAPPKGNSNQPQHF.

The CDR3 reads CASSADRAGEKLFF. The CDR3, as DNA: TGTGCCAGCAGCGCTGACAGGGCGGGTGAAAAACTGTTTTTT. The chain joins TRBV9 to TRBJ1-4; TRBD1 agrees at 7 bases. The CDR3 covers 14 residues. Germline lookup yields CDR1 SGDLS and CDR2 YYNGEE. V dropped 3 bases and J dropped 7; count of bases not matched to a gene: 6.

The J gene is TRBJ1-4, the V gene TRBV30; 7 nucleotides line up with TRBD1. The V segment lost 5 bases and the J segment 11 bases; nucleotides outside the gene matches: 8. The CDR3 sequence is 12 residues long. The germline V gene has CDR1 GTSNPN and CDR2 SVGIG (reference sequence). CDR3 bases: TGTGCCTGGGACAGGGATAGAAGGAAACTGTTTTTT. Its protein product is CAWDRDRRKLFF.

This chain joins TRBV30 and TRBJ2-7, with TRBD1 as a possible D gene (6 bases). With 1 base removed from V and 4 bases from J, the gap between germline ends came to 11 bases. The length of the CDR3 is 13 residues. The germline V gene encodes CDR1 GTSNPN and CDR2 SVGIG (reference sequence). In nucleotides, the CDR3 is TGTGCCTGGAGTGGGGGACAATTGTACGAGCAGTACTTC. It specifies CAWSGGQLYEQYF.

Only a few counts were recorded for this clonotype. The chain recombines TRBV7-2 with TRBJ2-7, with a possible D match to TRBD1 (6 bases). Between the trimmed V and J ends, which lost 1 base and 2 bases, there was a span of 9 bases. Per germline, CDR1 SGHTA and CDR2 FQGNSA. The CDR3 runs 14 residues. CDR3 in DNA: TGTGCCAGCAGCTTAGTGACAGGAACCTACGAGCAGTACTTC. This sequence encodes CASSLVTGTYEQYF. Based on the CDR3 plus reference TRBV7-2 and TRBJ2-7, the full variable domain is GAGVSQSPSNKVTEKGKDVELRCDPISGHTALYWYRQSLGQGLEFLIYFQGNSAPDKSGLPSDRFSAERTGGSVSTLTIQRTQQEDSAVYLCASSLVTGTYEQYFGPGTRLTVT.

The chain employs TRBV29-1 and TRBJ1-1; possible D gene TRBD1, 6 bases. Germline values: CDR1 SQVTM, CDR2 ANQGSEA. This CDR3 is built from 13 residues. V lost 6 bases and J lost 1, with 12 bases in between. The CDR3 protein is CSVRTVENTEAFF. The CDR3 nucleotides read TGCAGCGTGCGGACAGTCGAGAACACTGAAGCTTTCTTT.

The J gene is TRBJ1-1, the V gene TRBV7-8; no reliable D call. The CDR3 runs to 15 residues. In germline, CDR1 is SGHVS, CDR2 FQNEAQ. Deletions cut 8 bases from V and 5 bases from J, with 21 bases between. The CDR3 DNA reads as TGTGCCAGCGTCGTCGGACCCGGCCGAGGAACTGAAGCTTTCTTT. This encodes CASVVGPGRGTEAFF.

This chain links TRBV6-5 with TRBJ1-2; TRBD1 matches at 10 bases. This CDR3 spans 14 amino acids. The V gene end was trimmed by 6 bases and the J gene end by 7 bases; junction bases not matched to a gene: 8. CDR1 is MNHEY, CDR2 SVGAGI, per germline. CDR3 in amino acids: CASRATGTGAGYTF. CDR3 bases: TGTGCCAGCAGAGCCACCGGGACAGGGGCTGGCTACACCTTC.

The chain carries TRBV7-9 and TRBJ2-2, with D unresolved. Germline CDR1 is SEHNR and CDR2 is FQNEAQ (reference sequence). The V end lost 0 bases, the J end lost 5 bases, and 7 bases lay between the germline ends. There are 14 residues in the CDR3. This CDR3 is CASSLALLTGELFF. The DNA for the CDR3 is TGTGCCAGCAGCTTAGCGCTGTTAACCGGGGAGCTGTTTTTT.